This entry lists 6 T cell receptor beta chains sequenced from one sample in a study of blood T cell repertoires in COVID-19. Generated by immunoSEQ multiplex PCR, the TCRdb table keeps only in-frame clones and is missing some. The sample lists some 160,000 clones, roughly 80% seen once, with roughly 1.4% in the top ten. Sequenced material: peripheral blood. These receptors originate from a human donor in a cohort sampled during active COVID-19.

This chain joins TRBV2 and TRBJ2-1; D gene ambiguous. This CDR3 region has 14 residues. V shed 1 base and J shed 6 bases, with 10 bases lying between them. Germline values: CDR1 SNHLY, CDR2 FYNNEI. The CDR3 protein is CASSEDTVSNEQFF. The CDR3 DNA sequence: TGTGCCAGCAGTGAAGATACGGTTTCCAATGAGCAGTTCTTC.

The gene calls are TRBV7-9 and TRBJ1-1, with 7 bases fitting TRBD1. The CDR3 loop spans 16 amino acids. The V gene's germline CDR1 is SEHNR and CDR2 FQNEAQ (reference sequence). The J segment lost 0 bases and the V segment lost 3 bases, leaving 7 bases of the junction unmatched. This CDR3 reads CASSFMTGSMNTEAFF. The CDR3 DNA reads as TGTGCCAGCAGCTTTATGACAGGGTCCATGAACACTGAAGCTTTCTTT.

This chain uses TRBV4-2 with TRBJ2-7; 8 positions agree with TRBD1. Per the germline V gene, CDR1 is LGHNA and CDR2 is YNFKEQ. CDR3 length equals 14 residues. V gave up 4 bases and J gave up 4 bases; unmatched junction bases: 6. The CDR3 sequence is CASSRGQGQYEQYF. CDR3 nucleotides: TGTGCCAGCAGCCGAGGACAGGGTCAATACGAGCAGTACTTC.

This clone appeared a single time. V and J are TRBV6-4 and TRBJ2-2; TRBD1 aligns across 10 bases. V shed 7 bases and J 5 bases; nucleotides not matched to a gene: 4. Looked up from germline, CDR1 is MRHNA and CDR2 is SNTAGT. The CDR3 is made up of 14 amino acids. The CDR3, as DNA: TGTGCCAGCACCCGGACAGGGGGGACCGGGGAGCTGTTTTTT. Residues: CASTRTGGTGELFF.

The rearrangement links TRBV5-6 to TRBJ2-7, with D possibly being TRBD1 (6 bases). There are 14 residues in the CDR3. The V and J ends lost 4 bases and 2 bases respectively, with 13 bases between them. The germline gives CDR1 SGHDT, CDR2 YYEEEE. The CDR3 sequence is CASSETGRPYEQYF. The CDR3, as DNA: TGTGCCAGCAGCGAGACAGGCCGTCCCTACGAGCAGTACTTC.

The V call is TRBV7-8, the J call TRBJ2-4, with 7 bases matching TRBD1. The CDR3 contains 17 residues. Germline V gene sequence: CDR1 SGHVS, CDR2 FQNEAQ. Germline trimming cut 1 base from V and 2 bases from J; bases unmatched to any gene: 8. The CDR3, as DNA: TGTGCCAGCAGCTTAGGGTTGACAGGGAAGACCAAAAACATTCAGTACTTC. Its translation is CASSLGLTGKTKNIQYF.